Shown below are 29 T cell receptor beta chains from a single sample sequenced in a study of OX40 agonist ivuxolimab in advanced cancers. Here immunoSEQ multiplex PCR was the method, and the copy in TCRdb shows in-frame clones only, minus some. The table includes tens of thousands of clones, roughly nine tenths detected once. Sequenced here: CD4+ or CD8+ T cells sorted from blood, sampled in a trial of the OX40 agonist ivuxolimab. These receptors all come from an adult with an advanced solid tumor such as melanoma, head and neck, liver or kidney cancer.

V usage is TRBV30 and J usage is TRBJ1-2; maybe TRBD1 (6 bases). The V end was cut by 1 base, the J end by 4 bases, with 16 bases between. There are 15 residues in the CDR3. Germline V gives CDR1 GTSNPN, CDR2 SVGIG (reference sequence). CDR3 DNA sequence: TGTGCCTGGAGTGAACAGGGCCGAACCACCTATGGCTACACCTTC. This codes for CAWSEQGRTTYGYTF. Supplemented by reference TRBV30 and TRBJ1-2, the full variable domain reads SQTIHQWPATLVQPVGSPLSLECTVEGTSNPNLYWYRQAAGRGLQLLFYSVGIGQISSEVPQNLSASRPQDRQFILSSKKLLLSDSGFYLCAWSEQGRTTYGYTFGSGTRLTVV.

CDR3 loop: CASSLGRTTDTDTQYF. CDR3 coding DNA: TGTGCCAGCAGCTTGGGTAGGACTACCGACACAGATACGCAGTATTTT. The gene calls are TRBV7-3 and TRBJ2-3, with a weak D call TRBD2 (6 bases). From germline, CDR1 is SGHTA and CDR2 FQGTGA. V gave up 3 bases and J gave up 2 bases, with 15 bases separating them. The CDR3 runs to 16 residues. The entire variable domain, with the rest obtained from reference TRBV7-3 and TRBJ2-3, is as follows: GAGVSQTPSNKVTEKGKYVELRCDPISGHTALYWYRQSLGQGPEFLIYFQGTGAADDSGLPNDRFFAVRPEGSVSTLKIQRTERGDSAVYLCASSLGRTTDTDTQYFGPGTRLTVL.

V and J are TRBV5-4 and TRBJ2-1; 7 bases match TRBD2. J gave up 4 bases and V 5 bases, and 9 bases lay outside the gene matches. CDR1 and CDR2 (germline): SGHNT, YYREEE (reference sequence). This CDR3 is built from 15 residues. In nucleotides, the CDR3 is TGTGCCAGCAGTCTGGGGAGGGGAGATTACAATGAGCAGTTCTTC. Translation gives CASSLGRGDYNEQFF. The full variable domain, its missing parts supplied by reference TRBV5-4 and TRBJ2-1, is ETGVTQSPTHLIKTRGQQVTLRCSSQSGHNTVSWYQQALGQGPQFIFQYYREEENGRGNFPPRFSGLQFPNYSSELNVNALELDDSALYLCASSLGRGDYNEQFFGPGTRLTVL.

This clone was seen once. V gene TRBV5-6 combines with J gene TRBJ2-7; 9 bases agree with TRBD2. This CDR3 spans 14 amino acids. V lost 4 bases, J lost 4 bases, and 6 bases stayed unmatched. Looked up from germline, CDR1 is SGHDT and CDR2 is YYEEEE. The CDR3 sequence is CASSDLAGVYEQYF. The CDR3 coding sequence is TGTGCCAGCAGCGATTTAGCGGGAGTATACGAGCAGTACTTC.

V is TRBV4-1 and J is TRBJ1-1; D ambiguous. CDR3 size: 16 residues. Germline V CDR1 and CDR2: MGHRA, YSYEKL. The V end lost 1 base, the J end lost 1 base, and 13 bases lay between the germline ends. In DNA, the CDR3 is TGCGCCAGCAGCCAAGGCGTAGGTTTAGGGAACACTGAAGCTTTCTTT. This sequence encodes CASSQGVGLGNTEAFF.

This clone showed up just once. V and J are TRBV25-1 and TRBJ2-2, with a possible D match to TRBD1 (6 bases). The V and J ends lost 5 bases and 7 bases respectively, with 11 bases between them. CDR1 and CDR2 from the germline V gene are MGHDK and SYGVNS. The CDR3 has 13 residues. This CDR3 reads CASSYEGDGELFF. As DNA, the CDR3 is TGTGCCAGCAGTTATGAGGGGGACGGGGAGCTGTTTTTT.

This clone has just one count. The gene calls are TRBV29-1 and TRBJ2-2, with TRBD1 matching over 7 bases. Germline V gene data show CDR1 as SQVTM and CDR2 as ANQGSEA. V lost 6 bases, J lost 6 bases, and 10 bases stayed unmatched. CDR3 size: 14 residues. DNA for the CDR3: TGCAGCGTACCGGGACCGAGGGGGCCCGGGGAGCTGTTTTTT. This gives the protein CSVPGPRGPGELFF.

The V gene is TRBV29-1, the J gene TRBJ2-7; the match to TRBD1 covers 9 bases. The germline V gene encodes CDR1 SQVTM and CDR2 ANQGSEA. The CDR3 has 14 amino acids. V shed 7 bases, J shed 2 bases, and the junction held 9 bases outside the gene matches. The CDR3 DNA follows: TGCAGCGCCCGAGGGGGACAGGGACCCTACGAGCAGTACTTC. Its translation is CSARGGQGPYEQYF.

The chain combines TRBV13 with TRBJ1-1; D not resolved. The V gene's germline CDR1 is PRHDT and CDR2 FYEKMQ (reference sequence). CDR3 length: 15 residues. The V gene lost 1 base and the J gene lost 0 bases, with 9 bases spanning the gap. The CDR3 is CASSLVGSLNTEAFF. CDR3 coding DNA: TGTGCCAGCAGCTTAGTGGGTAGCTTGAACACTGAAGCTTTCTTT.

The table lists this clone with a count of one. J is TRBJ2-7 and V is TRBV10-1, with TRBD1 as a possible D gene (6 bases). CDR3 length: 12 residues. V was clipped by 0 bases and J by 7 bases, with 7 bases between them. Germline CDR1 WNHNN, CDR2 SYGVQD (reference sequence). CDR3 residues: CASSESGGEQYF. The CDR3 nucleotides are TGCGCCAGCAGTGAGTCAGGGGGTGAGCAGTACTTC.

CDR3 in amino acids: CSVEWGDTQYF. DNA of the CDR3: TGCAGCGTCGAATGGGGAGATACGCAGTATTTT. V usage is TRBV29-1 and J usage is TRBJ2-3, with D hard to call. Germline V lookup: CDR1 SQVTM, CDR2 ANQGSEA. There are 11 residues in the CDR3. V was cut by 6 bases and J by 5 bases, with 9 bases left in between.

The sample holds a few counts of this clone. In nucleotides, the CDR3 is TGTGCCAGCACCTTGACTAGCGGGGTTTTGGAGCAGTACTTC. It codes for CASTLTSGVLEQYF. This rearrangement joins TRBV7-9 to TRBJ2-7; 11 bases fit TRBD2. The J segment lost 7 bases and the V segment lost 7 bases, leaving 9 bases of the junction unmatched. The CDR3 length is 14 residues. In germline, CDR1 is SEHNR, CDR2 FQNEAQ (reference sequence).

The chain has TRBV28 and TRBJ1-1, with D possibly being TRBD1 (5 bases). The germline CDR1 and CDR2 sequences are MDHEN and SYDVKM. The ends were cut back, 7 bases at V and 7 bases at J, with 13 bases in the middle. The CDR3 covers 12 residues. CDR3 sequence reads: CASMGGGVEAFF. The CDR3 nucleotides are TGTGCCAGCATGGGAGGAGGGGTTGAAGCTTTCTTT.

This chain connects TRBV7-9 to TRBJ2-7, with D maybe TRBD2 (5 bases). V lost 3 bases and J lost 5, with 11 bases in between. The CDR3 is 13 amino acids. CDR1 is SEHNR and CDR2 is FQNEAQ in the germline V gene (reference sequence). DNA for the CDR3: TGTGCCAGCAGCTTGGCCGAGGGCGACGAGCAGTACTTC. It specifies CASSLAEGDEQYF.

This clone is a singleton in its sample. The rearrangement joins TRBV6-5 to TRBJ2-1, with D unresolved. V was clipped by 3 bases and J by 3 bases, with 6 bases between them. The CDR3 has 13 amino acids. Germline values: CDR1 MNHEY, CDR2 SVGAGI. In DNA, the CDR3 is TGTGCCAGCAGTTATAGCTTCTACAATGAGCAGTTCTTC. This translates into CASSYSFYNEQFF.

V is TRBV4-1 and J is TRBJ2-7; 9 bases align to TRBD1. Germline V lookup: CDR1 MGHRA, CDR2 YSYEKL. The junction had 10 bases not matched to a gene; V was cut back by 0 bases and J by 4 bases. CDR3 length: 17 amino acids. The CDR3 DNA follows: TGCGCCAGCAGCCAAGAGACCGCACGGGGACAGGGTTACGAGCAGTACTTC. This sequence encodes CASSQETARGQGYEQYF.

The V and J genes are TRBV7-9 and TRBJ2-1; D not resolved. CDR1 is SEHNR and CDR2 is FQNEAQ in the germline V gene (reference sequence). V gave up 6 bases and J gave up 0 bases, with 15 bases separating them. CDR3 length equals 16 residues. This chain's CDR3 is CASSVAVGTSYNEQFF. CDR3 nucleotide sequence: TGTGCCAGCAGTGTGGCAGTCGGAACCTCCTACAATGAGCAGTTCTTC.

V and J are TRBV5-5 and TRBJ2-7; D is possibly TRBD1 (5 bases). Germline lookup yields CDR1 SGHKS and CDR2 YYEKEE (reference sequence). There are 15 residues in the CDR3. V dropped 0 bases and J dropped 2 bases, with 12 bases sitting between them. The CDR3 protein is CASSLARAATYEQYF. The CDR3, as DNA: TGTGCCAGCAGCTTGGCCAGGGCAGCCACCTACGAGCAGTACTTC.

CDR3 sequence (DNA): TGTGCCAGCAGCTTAGGGGGTGGATACGAGCAGTACTTC. It is translated as CASSLGGGYEQYF. The chain carries TRBV7-3 and TRBJ2-7, with D perhaps being TRBD1 or TRBD2 (5 bases each). CDR1 SGHTA and CDR2 FQGTGA come from the germline V gene. The length of the CDR3 is 13 residues. V was shortened by 2 bases and J by 4 bases, with 9 bases between the two germline ends.

This clone was detected once. The chain has TRBV19 and TRBJ2-1; the match to TRBD2 covers 8 bases. There are 16 residues in the CDR3. Trimming cost V 0 bases and J 7 bases; bases outside gene matches: 8. Germline CDR1 LNHDA, CDR2 SQIVND (reference sequence). CDR3 in amino acids: CASSIEGTSGGNEQFF. In nucleotides, the CDR3 is TGTGCCAGTAGTATAGAAGGGACATCGGGAGGGAATGAGCAGTTCTTC.

The chain carries TRBV5-1 and TRBJ2-7, with D possibly being TRBD1 or TRBD2 (6 bases each). V lost 10 bases, J lost 5 bases, and 19 bases lay in between. Germline lookup yields CDR1 SGHRS and CDR2 YFSETQ. The CDR3 runs to 13 residues. The CDR3 protein is CASRGGSGNEQYF. The DNA of the CDR3 is TGCGCCTCGAGAGGGGGGAGTGGAAACGAGCAGTACTTC.

The rearrangement joins TRBV9 to TRBJ2-3; TRBD2 matches at 8 bases. Germline CDR1 reads SGDLS; CDR2 reads YYNGEE. This CDR3 has 16 amino acids. With V trimmed by 0 bases and J by 3 bases, 6 bases remained unmatched. CDR3 nucleotides: TGTGCCAGCAGCGTAGTTTTGGGACTAGGTACAGATACGCAGTATTTT. Translated, it gives CASSVVLGLGTDTQYF.

This clone appeared a few times. The chain joins TRBV19 to TRBJ2-7; D possibly matches TRBD1 or TRBD2 (5 bases each). The V and J ends lost 1 base and 5 bases respectively, with 15 bases between them. This CDR3 comprises 15 residues. The germline V gene encodes CDR1 LNHDA and CDR2 SQIVND (reference sequence). The CDR3 sequence: CASSIGGGHSNEQYF. CDR3 DNA: TGTGCCAGTAGTATAGGTGGGGGTCACTCTAACGAGCAGTACTTC.

The V and J genes are TRBV6-1 and TRBJ2-2; D assignment may be TRBD1 or TRBD2 (6 bases each). V lost 3 bases and J lost 6, with 20 bases in between. The CDR3 totals 17 residues. Germline V lookup: CDR1 MNHNS, CDR2 SASEGT. CDR3: CASSDPLGGRRAGELFF. The DNA of the CDR3 is TGTGCCAGCAGTGACCCTCTTGGGGGGCGAAGGGCCGGGGAGCTGTTTTTT.

V gene TRBV11-2 combines with J gene TRBJ1-2; TRBD1 is a possible D gene (5 bases). The CDR3 has 14 amino acids. Trimming shortened V by 5 bases and J by 3 bases, and 13 bases separated the two germline ends. Germline CDR1 is SGHAT and CDR2 is FQNNGV. The CDR3 loop is CASSQPGHHYGYTF. In nucleotides, the CDR3 is TGTGCCAGCAGCCAGCCCGGACACCACTATGGCTACACCTTC.

The rearrangement uses TRBV7-9 and TRBJ1-1, with unresolved D. The CDR3 runs to 12 residues. Germline CDR1 and CDR2: SEHNR and FQNEAQ (reference sequence). The V end lost 2 bases, the J end lost 7 bases, and 8 bases lay between the germline ends. The CDR3 sequence: CASSLFSDEAFF. The DNA of the CDR3 is TGTGCCAGCAGCTTATTCTCCGATGAAGCTTTCTTT.

This chain links TRBV9 with TRBJ2-7; 10 bases are a match to TRBD2. Germline CDR1 reads SGDLS; CDR2 reads YYNGEE. This CDR3 is 15 amino acids long. Trimming took 4 bases from V and 3 from J; bases not matched to a gene: 7. The CDR3 is CASSPRAGGLYEQYF. In DNA, the CDR3 is TGTGCCAGCAGCCCCCGAGCGGGGGGGCTCTACGAGCAGTACTTC.

This clone showed up just once. The chain is built from TRBV27 and TRBJ2-7, with D perhaps matching TRBD1 (6 bases). The V end lost 6 bases, the J end lost 5 bases, and 8 bases lay between the germline ends. CDR1 is MNHEY and CDR2 is SMNVEV in the germline V gene (reference sequence). The CDR3 spans 11 residues. The CDR3 region is CASSYRDEQYF. CDR3 in DNA: TGTGCCAGCAGCTACAGGGACGAGCAGTACTTC.

The count of this clone is one. CDR3 sequence (DNA): TGTGCCAGCAGCTCGGGACAGCTATACACCGGGGAGCTGTTTTTT. It specifies CASSSGQLYTGELFF. The V call is TRBV5-6, the J call TRBJ2-2, with 7 bases matching TRBD1. The V gene's germline CDR1 is SGHDT and CDR2 YYEEEE. After removal of 3 bases from V and 3 bases from J, the junction contained 5 bases not matched to a gene. This CDR3 spans 15 amino acids.